This TCR beta chain was captured in a study of blood T cell repertoires in COVID-19. Study-level background: There were acute and convalescent COVID-19 samples, and they came from the United States, Italy and Spain.

As processed by the authors: Amplification of reference gene primers provided the estimated nucleated cell counts. Measured with immunoSEQ multiplex PCR; TCRdb has only the in-frame clones, and not every one. The DNA gave D and trimming, while V, J and clone size come from that table. In the table there are about 36,000 clones, just over 90% of which are singletons. The sample holds one count of this clone. The CDR3 totals 18 residues. The chain carries TRBV21-1 and TRBJ1-4. TRBV21-1 is an annotated pseudogene. Sequencing used peripheral blood. The TCR was taken from a human donor in a cohort sampled during active COVID-19. The CDR3, as DNA: TGTGCCAGCATGGGGAGGGAAACGAGATCTGCAACTAATGAAAAACTGTTTTTT. It yields the protein CASMGRETRSATNEKLFF.